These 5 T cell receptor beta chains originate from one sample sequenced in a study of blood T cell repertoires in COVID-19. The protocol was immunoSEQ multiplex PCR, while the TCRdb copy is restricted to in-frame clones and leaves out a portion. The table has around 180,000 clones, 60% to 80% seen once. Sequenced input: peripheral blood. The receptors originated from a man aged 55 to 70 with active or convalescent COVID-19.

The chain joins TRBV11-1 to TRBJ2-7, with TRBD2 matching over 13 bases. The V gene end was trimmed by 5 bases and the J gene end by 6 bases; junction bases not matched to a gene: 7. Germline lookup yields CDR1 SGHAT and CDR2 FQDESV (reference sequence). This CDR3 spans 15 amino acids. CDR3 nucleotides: TGTGCCAGCAGCCCGAGGACTAGCGGGAGTCGCGAGCAGTACTTC. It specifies CASSPRTSGSREQYF. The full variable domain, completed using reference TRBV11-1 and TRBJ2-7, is EAEVAQSPRYKITEKSQAVAFWCDPISGHATLYWYRQILGQGPELLVQFQDESVVDDSQLPKDRFSAERLKGVDSTLKIQPAELGDSAMYLCASSPRTSGSREQYFGPGTRLTVT.

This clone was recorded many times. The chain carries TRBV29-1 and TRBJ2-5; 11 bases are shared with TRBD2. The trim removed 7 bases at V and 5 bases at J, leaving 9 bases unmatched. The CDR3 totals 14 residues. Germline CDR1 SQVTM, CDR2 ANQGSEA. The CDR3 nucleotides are TGCAGCGGTATGACTAGCGGGATTCTGGAGACCCAGTACTTC. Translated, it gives CSGMTSGILETQYF. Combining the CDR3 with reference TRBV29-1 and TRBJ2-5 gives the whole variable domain SAVISQKPSRDICQRGTSLTIQCQVDSQVTMMFWYRQQPGQSLTLIATANQGSEATYESGFVIDKFPISRPNLTFSTLTVSNMSPEDSSIYLCSGMTSGILETQYFGPGTRLLVL.

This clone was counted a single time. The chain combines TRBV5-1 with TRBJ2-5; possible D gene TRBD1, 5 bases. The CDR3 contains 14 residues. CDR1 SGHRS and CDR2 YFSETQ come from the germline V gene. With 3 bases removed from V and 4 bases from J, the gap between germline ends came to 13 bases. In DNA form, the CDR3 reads TGCGCCAGCAGCTCCACAGGCTTTAGAGAGACCCAGTACTTC. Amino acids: CASSSTGFRETQYF.

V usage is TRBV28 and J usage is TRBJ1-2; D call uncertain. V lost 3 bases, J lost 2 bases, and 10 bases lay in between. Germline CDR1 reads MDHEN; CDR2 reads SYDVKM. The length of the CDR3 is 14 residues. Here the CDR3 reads CASSFWQLNYGYTF. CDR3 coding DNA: TGTGCCAGCAGTTTTTGGCAGTTGAACTATGGCTACACCTTC.

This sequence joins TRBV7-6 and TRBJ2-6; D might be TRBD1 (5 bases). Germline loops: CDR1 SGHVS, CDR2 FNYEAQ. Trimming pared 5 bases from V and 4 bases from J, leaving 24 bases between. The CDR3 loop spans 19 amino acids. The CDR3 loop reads CASSLEKGRILFGANVLTF. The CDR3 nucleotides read TGTGCCAGCAGCCTAGAGAAGGGGCGAATTTTGTTCGGGGCCAACGTCCTGACTTTC.